This T cell receptor beta chain was found in a study of blood T cells in healthy people across ages. With a J-beta primer mix and a sample-barcoded 5' primer, a second PCR ran 7 to 11 cycles. TCRdb re-called the 5' RACE reads through MiXCR, storing one row per CDR3 protein. The table has 700,000 to 900,000 distinct CDR3 sequences, 20% to 30% seen once; the top ten hold over 2.5%. The CDR3 is made up of 13 amino acids. Trimming stripped 3 bases from V and 4 bases from J, with 9 bases between. Germline CDR1 is SGHTA and CDR2 is FQGTGA. These same data were also listed under a study on T cells of mothers and their children. That source notes: The authors used all extracted RNA for cDNA synthesis, at approximately 1.5 ug per 15 ul.

The genes are TRBV7-3 and TRBJ1-1; possible D gene TRBD1, 6 bases. Sequences were obtained from blood. The sequence came from a boy between 10 and 17 years old in good health. CDR3 in DNA: TGTGCCAGCAGCTTGGACAGTGGCACTGAAGCTTTCTTT. Residues: CASSLDSGTEAFF.